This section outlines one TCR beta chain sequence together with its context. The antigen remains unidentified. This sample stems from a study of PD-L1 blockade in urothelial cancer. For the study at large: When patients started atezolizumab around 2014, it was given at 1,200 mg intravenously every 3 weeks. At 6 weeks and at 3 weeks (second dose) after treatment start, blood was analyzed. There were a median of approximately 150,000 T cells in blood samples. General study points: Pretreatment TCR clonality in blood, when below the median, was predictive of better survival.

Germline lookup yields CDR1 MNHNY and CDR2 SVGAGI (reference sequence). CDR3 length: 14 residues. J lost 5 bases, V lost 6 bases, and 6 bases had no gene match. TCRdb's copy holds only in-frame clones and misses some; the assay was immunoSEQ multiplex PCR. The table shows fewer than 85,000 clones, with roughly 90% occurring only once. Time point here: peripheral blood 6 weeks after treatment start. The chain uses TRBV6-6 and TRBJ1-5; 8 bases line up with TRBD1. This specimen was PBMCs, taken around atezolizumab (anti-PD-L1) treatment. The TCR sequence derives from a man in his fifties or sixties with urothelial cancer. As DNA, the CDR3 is TGTGCCAGCAGCAGGACAGGGTTTGATCAGCCCCAGCATTTT. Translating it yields CASSRTGFDQPQHF.